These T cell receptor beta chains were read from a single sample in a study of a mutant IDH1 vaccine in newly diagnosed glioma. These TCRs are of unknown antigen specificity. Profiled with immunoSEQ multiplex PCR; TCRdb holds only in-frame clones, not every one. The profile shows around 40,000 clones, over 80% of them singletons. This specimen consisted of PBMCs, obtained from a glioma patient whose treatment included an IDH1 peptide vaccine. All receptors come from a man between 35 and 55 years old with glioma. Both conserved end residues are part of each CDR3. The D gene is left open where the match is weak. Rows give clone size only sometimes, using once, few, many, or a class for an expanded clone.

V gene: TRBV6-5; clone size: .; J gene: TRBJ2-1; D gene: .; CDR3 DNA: TGTGCCAGCAGTTACTCGAATAGGGTTGGGCAGGTTCTATTCTTC; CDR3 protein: CASSYSNRVGQVLFF
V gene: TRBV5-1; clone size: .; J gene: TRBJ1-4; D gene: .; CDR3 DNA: TGCGCCAGCAGAGACAGGTATGAAAAACTGTTTTTT; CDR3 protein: CASRDRYEKLFF
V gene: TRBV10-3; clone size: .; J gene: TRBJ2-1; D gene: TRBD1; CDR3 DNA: TGTGCCATCAGTGAGCCGGAACAGGGGTACAATGAGCAGTTCTTC; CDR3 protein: CAISEPEQGYNEQFF
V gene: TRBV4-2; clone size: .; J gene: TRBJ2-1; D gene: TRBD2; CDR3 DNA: TGTGCCAGCAGCGAGGGACTAGCGGGGAACAATGAGCAGTTCTTC; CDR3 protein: CASSEGLAGNNEQFF
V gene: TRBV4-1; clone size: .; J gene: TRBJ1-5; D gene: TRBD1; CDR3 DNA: TGCGCCAGCAGCCCCGCAGACAGGGACCATCAGCCCCAGCATTTT; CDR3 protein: CASSPADRDHQPQHF
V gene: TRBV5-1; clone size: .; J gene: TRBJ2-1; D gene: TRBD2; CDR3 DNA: TGCGCCAGCACTGAAGTTGGCGGGAGATTTAATGAGCAGTTCTTC; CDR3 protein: CASTEVGGRFNEQFF
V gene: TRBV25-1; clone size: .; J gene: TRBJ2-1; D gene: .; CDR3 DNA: TGTGCCAGCAGTGAAACACAGGGGCGGGAGAACCACAATGAGCAGTTCTTC; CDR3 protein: CASSETQGRENHNEQFF
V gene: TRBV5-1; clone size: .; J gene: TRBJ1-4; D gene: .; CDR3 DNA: TGCGCCAGCACCTTAGCGGACAGCCTCTCAACTAATGAAAAACTGTTTTTT; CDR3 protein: CASTLADSLSTNEKLFF
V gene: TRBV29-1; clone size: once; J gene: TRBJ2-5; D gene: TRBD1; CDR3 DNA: TGCAGCGATGGGACAGGGGTATTAGAGACCCAGTACTTC; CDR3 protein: CSDGTGVLETQYF
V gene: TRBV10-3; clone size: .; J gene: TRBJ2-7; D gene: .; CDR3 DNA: TGTGCCATCATGGGCGGGACACCTAATATCGTGCAGTACTTC; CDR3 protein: CAIMGGTPNIVQYF
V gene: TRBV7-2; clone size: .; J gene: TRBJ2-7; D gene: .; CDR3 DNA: TGTGCCAGCAGGCCCTATCTAAGTAAGCGGGACGAGCAGTACTTC; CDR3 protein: CASRPYLSKRDEQYF
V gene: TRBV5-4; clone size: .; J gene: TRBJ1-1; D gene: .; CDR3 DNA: TGTGCCAGCAGCGCGGGCAGGGACACTGAAGCTTTCTTT; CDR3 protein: CASSAGRDTEAFF
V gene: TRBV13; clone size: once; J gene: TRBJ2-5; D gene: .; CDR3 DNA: TGTGCCAGCAGCTTAGGGGGGAACGGATGGTCGGCCCAGTACTTC; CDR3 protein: CASSLGGNGWSAQYF
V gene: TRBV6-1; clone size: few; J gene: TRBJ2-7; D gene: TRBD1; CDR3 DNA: TGTGCCAGCAGTGAAGCGCAGGACAGGGGGCAGTACTTC; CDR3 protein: CASSEAQDRGQYF
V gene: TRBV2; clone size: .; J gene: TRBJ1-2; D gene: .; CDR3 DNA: TGTGCCAGCAGTGTCACAGGCTACCATGGCTACACCTTC; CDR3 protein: CASSVTGYHGYTF
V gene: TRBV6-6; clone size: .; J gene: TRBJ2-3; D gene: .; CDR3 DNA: TGTGCCAGCCTTACTCCCGCAGATACGCAGTATTTT; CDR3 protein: CASLTPADTQYF
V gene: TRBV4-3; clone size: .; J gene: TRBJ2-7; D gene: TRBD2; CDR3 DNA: TGCGCCAGCAGCCTTATAGCGGGAGGGGACTACGAGCAGTACTTC; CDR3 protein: CASSLIAGGDYEQYF
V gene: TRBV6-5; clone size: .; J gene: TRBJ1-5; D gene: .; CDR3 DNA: TGTGCCAGCAGTTCGGGTTATAGCAATCAGCCCCAGCATTTT; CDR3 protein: CASSSGYSNQPQHF
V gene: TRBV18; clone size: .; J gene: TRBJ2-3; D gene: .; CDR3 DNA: TGTGCCAGCTCACCTCAGGGTTTAGGCACAGATACGCAGTATTTT; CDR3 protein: CASSPQGLGTDTQYF
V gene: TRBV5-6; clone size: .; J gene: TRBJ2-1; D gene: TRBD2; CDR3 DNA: TGTGCCAGCAGCTTGGGTAGCGGGAGTGCCTACAATGAGCAGTTCTTC; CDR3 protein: CASSLGSGSAYNEQFF
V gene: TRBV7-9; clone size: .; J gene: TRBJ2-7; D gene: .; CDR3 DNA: TGTGCCAGCAGCACCACGGCGAGCTCCTACGAGCAGTACTTC; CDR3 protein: CASSTTASSYEQYF
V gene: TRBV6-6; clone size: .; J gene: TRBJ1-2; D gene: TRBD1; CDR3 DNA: TGTGCCAGCAGTACGGCGACAGGGAAGGGTGGCTACACCTTC; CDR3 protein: CASSTATGKGGYTF
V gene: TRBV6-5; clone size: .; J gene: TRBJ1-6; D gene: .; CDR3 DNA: TGTGCCAGCACTGCCCAGGGCTCACCCCTCCACTTT; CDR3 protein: CASTAQGSPLHF
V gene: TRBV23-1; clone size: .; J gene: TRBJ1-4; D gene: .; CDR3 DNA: TGCGCCAGCAGTCAGTTGGGAGGGATCCTGTTTTTT; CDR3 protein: CASSQLGGILFF
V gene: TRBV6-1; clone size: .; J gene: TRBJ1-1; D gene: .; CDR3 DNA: TGTGCCGGCGACAGTCAGGCTGAAGCTTTCTTT; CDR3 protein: CAGDSQAEAFF
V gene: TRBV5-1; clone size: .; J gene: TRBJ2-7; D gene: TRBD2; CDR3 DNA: TGCGCCAGCAGCTTAGGAGCGGGGTCCTACGAGCAGTACTTC; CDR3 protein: CASSLGAGSYEQYF
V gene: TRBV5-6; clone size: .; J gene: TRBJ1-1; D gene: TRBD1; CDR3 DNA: TGTGCCAGCAGCTTGGAGGCCAGGGGGCTTTTGAAAGCTTTCTTT; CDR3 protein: CASSLEARGLLKAFF
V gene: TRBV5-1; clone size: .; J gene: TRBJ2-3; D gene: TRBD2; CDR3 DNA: TGCGCCAGCAGCTTGGGACTAGCGGGGAACACAGATACGCAGTATTTT; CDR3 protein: CASSLGLAGNTDTQYF
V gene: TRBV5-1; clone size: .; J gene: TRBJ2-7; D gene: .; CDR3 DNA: TGCGCCAGCAGCTTGGGGTCGGAGACCTCCTACGAGCAGTACTTC; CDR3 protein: CASSLGSETSYEQYF
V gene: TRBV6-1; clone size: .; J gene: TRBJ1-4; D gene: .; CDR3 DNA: TGTGCCAGCAGGGCACAGATTAATGAAAAACTGTTTTTT; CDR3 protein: CASRAQINEKLFF
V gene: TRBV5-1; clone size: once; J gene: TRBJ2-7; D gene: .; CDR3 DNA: TGCGCCAGCAGCTTGGACGGGTATTCCTACGAGCAGTACTTC; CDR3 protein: CASSLDGYSYEQYF
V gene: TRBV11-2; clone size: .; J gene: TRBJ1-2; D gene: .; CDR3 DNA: TGTGCCAGCAGCTCGGAGGGGAATGGCTACACCTTC; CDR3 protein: CASSSEGNGYTF
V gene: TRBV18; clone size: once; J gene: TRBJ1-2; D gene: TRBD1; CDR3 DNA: TGTGCCAGCTCACTGGACAGGGGGAATATAGGGAGCTACACCTTC; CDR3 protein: CASSLDRGNIGSYTF
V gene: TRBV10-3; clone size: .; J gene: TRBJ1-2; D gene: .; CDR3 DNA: TGTGCCATCAGTGATAGGGTGGGAGCTAACTATGGCTACACCTTC; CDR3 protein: CAISDRVGANYGYTF
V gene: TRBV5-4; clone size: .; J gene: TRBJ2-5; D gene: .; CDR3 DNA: TGTGCCAGCAGCTTCTACAGGCAAACCCAGTACTTC; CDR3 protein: CASSFYRQTQYF
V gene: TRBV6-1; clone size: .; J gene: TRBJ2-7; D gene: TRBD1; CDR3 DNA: TGTGCCAGCGGGGGAGACAGGGTTCCCTACGAGCAGTACTTC; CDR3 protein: CASGGDRVPYEQYF
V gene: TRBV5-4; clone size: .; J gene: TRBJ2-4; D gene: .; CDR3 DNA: TGTGCCAGCAGCTTGGACAGGGTAAACATTCAGTACTTC; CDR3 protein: CASSLDRVNIQYF
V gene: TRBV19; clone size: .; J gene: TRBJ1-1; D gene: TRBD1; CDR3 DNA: TGTGCCAGTAGCTTTACAGGGGGGAACACTGAAGCTTTCTTT; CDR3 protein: CASSFTGGNTEAFF
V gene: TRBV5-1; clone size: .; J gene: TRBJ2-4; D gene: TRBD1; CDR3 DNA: TGCGCCAGCAGCCCGGGACAGGGGGCGGACAAAAACATTCAGTACTTC; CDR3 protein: CASSPGQGADKNIQYF
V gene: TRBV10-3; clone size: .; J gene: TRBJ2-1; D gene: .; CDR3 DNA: TGTGCCATCAGTGACGCCGCCGTCGAGCAGTTCTTC; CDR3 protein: CAISDAAVEQFF
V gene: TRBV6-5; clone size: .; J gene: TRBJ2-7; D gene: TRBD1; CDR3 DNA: TGTGCCAGCAGAAGCCAGGGGGCGCAGAACGAGCAGTACTTC; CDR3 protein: CASRSQGAQNEQYF
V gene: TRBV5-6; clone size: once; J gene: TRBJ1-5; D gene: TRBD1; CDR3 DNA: TGTGCCAGCAGCCCTCAACAGGGGGCGGGCAATCAGCCCCAGCATTTT; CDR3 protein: CASSPQQGAGNQPQHF